This T cell receptor (beta chain) was identified in a study of T-cell reconstitution after alpha-beta-depleted transplantation in children. Preparing the TCRbeta library involved the use of unique molecular identifiers. A single record per CDR3 protein comes from TCRdb applying MiXCR to the PCR reads. Found here are 600,000 to 700,000 distinct CDR3 sequences, about 15% of them singletons; the top ten hold under 1.2%. This CDR3 has 13 amino acids. Germline assignment: CDR1 MDHEN and CDR2 SYDVKM. V lost 4 bases and J lost 2, with 9 bases in between. The genes are TRBV28 and TRBJ2-7; no definite D call. This clonotype originated in a human donor who donated a stem cell graft to a child with acute myeloid leukemia. This specimen consisted of PBMCs from the stem cell graft donor, obtained from the stem cell graft. DNA for the CDR3: TGTGCCAGCAGTTCTGGAGCTACCTACGAGCAGTACGTC. It codes for CASSSGATYEQYV.